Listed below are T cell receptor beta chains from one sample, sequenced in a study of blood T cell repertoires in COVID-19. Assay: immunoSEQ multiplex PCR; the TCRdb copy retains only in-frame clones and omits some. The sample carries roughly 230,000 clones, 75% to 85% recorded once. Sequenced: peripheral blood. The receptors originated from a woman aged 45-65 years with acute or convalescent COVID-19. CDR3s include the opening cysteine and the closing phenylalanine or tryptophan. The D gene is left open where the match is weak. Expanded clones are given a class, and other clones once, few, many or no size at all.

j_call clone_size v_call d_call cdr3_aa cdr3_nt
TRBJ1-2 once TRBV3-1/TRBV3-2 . CASSQEGQVRGYTF TGTGCCAGCAGCCAAGAAGGTCAGGTACGGGGCTACACCTTC
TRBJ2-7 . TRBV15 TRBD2 CATSREGTSGGGYEQYF TGTGCCACCAGCAGAGAAGGGACTAGCGGAGGGGGGTACGAGCAGTACTTC
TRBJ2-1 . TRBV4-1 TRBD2 CASSQEDRPGLAYNEQFF TGCGCCAGCAGCCAAGAGGACCGCCCCGGACTAGCCTACAATGAGCAGTTCTTC
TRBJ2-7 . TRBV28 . CASSFPEYEQYF TGTGCCAGCAGTTTCCCCGAGTACGAGCAGTACTTC
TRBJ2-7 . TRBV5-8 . CASSLGVMGYEQYF TGTGCCAGCAGCTTAGGGGTGATGGGGTACGAGCAGTACTTC
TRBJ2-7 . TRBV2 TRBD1 CASRTDRFTYEQYF TGTGCCAGCAGGACGGACAGGTTTACCTACGAGCAGTACTTC
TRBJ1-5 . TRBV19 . CASSAVIHQPQHF TGTGCCAGTAGCGCGGTAATCCATCAGCCCCAGCATTTT
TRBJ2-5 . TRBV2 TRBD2 CASSEALREVQETQYF TGTGCCAGCAGTGAAGCTTTGCGGGAGGTTCAAGAGACCCAGTACTTC
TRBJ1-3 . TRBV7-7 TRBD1 CASSPGQGALPANTIYF TGTGCCAGCAGCCCGGGACAGGGGGCTCTTCCCGCAAACACCATATATTTT
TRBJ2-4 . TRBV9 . CASSVEGGDIQYF TGTGCCAGCAGCGTTGAAGGGGGGGACATTCAGTACTTC
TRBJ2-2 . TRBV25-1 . CASSGTGGELFF TGTGCCAGCAGTGGAACGGGCGGGGAGCTGTTTTTT
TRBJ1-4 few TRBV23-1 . CASSHFGELKLFF TGCGCCAGCAGTCACTTCGGGGAACTGAAACTGTTTTTT
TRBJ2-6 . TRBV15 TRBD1 CATSTAQGTGANVLTF TGTGCCACCAGCACCGCACAGGGGACTGGGGCCAACGTCCTGACTTTC
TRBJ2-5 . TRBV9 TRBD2 CASSVVKLAKETQYF TGTGCCAGCAGCGTAGTTAAACTAGCGAAAGAGACCCAGTACTTC
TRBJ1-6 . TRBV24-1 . CATSPTENSPLHF TGTGCCACCAGTCCGACAGAAAATTCACCCCTCCACTTT
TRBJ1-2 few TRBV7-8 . CASSSRSGGYTF TGTGCCAGCAGCTCGAGGAGTGGTGGCTACACCTTC
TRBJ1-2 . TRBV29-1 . CSVQSRSNYGYTF TGCAGCGTCCAGTCCCGATCTAACTATGGCTACACCTTC
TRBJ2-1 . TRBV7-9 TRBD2 CATGTSGDQYNEQFF TGTGCCACCGGGACTAGCGGGGACCAATACAATGAGCAGTTCTTC
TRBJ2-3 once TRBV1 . CTSSQEKGTGTDIGFHTDTQYF TGCACCAGCAGCCAAGAGAAGGGAACAGGGACGGATATTGGGTTTCACACAGATACGCAGTATTTT
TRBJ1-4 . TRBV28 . CASSAGQIVEKLFF TGTGCCAGCAGTGCCGGACAGATTGTGGAAAAACTGTTTTTT
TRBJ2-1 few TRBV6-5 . CASSSTSFNEQFF TGTGCCAGCAGTTCTACTAGTTTCAATGAGCAGTTCTTC
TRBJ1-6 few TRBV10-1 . CASTHRVRSSYNSPLHF TGCGCCAGCACCCACAGGGTTAGGAGCTCCTATAATTCACCCCTCCACTTT
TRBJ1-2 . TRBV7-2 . CASSLDKNYGYTF TGTGCCAGCAGCTTGGACAAAAACTATGGCTACACCTTC
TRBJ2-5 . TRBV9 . CASSVVAGVGTQYF TGTGCCAGCAGCGTAGTTGCAGGGGTGGGGACCCAGTACTTC
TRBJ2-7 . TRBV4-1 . CASSQALGAQYEQYF TGCGCCAGCAGCCAAGCGCTAGGTGCCCAATACGAGCAGTACTTC
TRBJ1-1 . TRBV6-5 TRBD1 CASSSTGTFDTEAFF TGTGCCAGCAGTTCGACAGGGACATTCGACACTGAAGCTTTCTTT
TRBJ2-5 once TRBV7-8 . CASSLSPGQKETQYF TGTGCCAGCAGCTTAAGCCCCGGACAGAAAGAGACCCAGTACTTC
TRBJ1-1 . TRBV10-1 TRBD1 CASSANRGAMTTEAFF TGCGCCAGCAGTGCCAACAGGGGAGCGATGACCACTGAAGCTTTCTTT
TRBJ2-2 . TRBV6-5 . CASTLQGPGELFF TGTGCCAGCACGCTACAGGGTCCCGGGGAGCTGTTTTTT
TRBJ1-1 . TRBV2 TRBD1 CASMPTGARLNTEAFF TGTGCCAGCATGCCGACAGGGGCGCGACTGAACACTGAAGCTTTCTTT
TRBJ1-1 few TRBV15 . CATSSTSGITEAFF TGTGCCACCAGCAGCACTTCGGGGATCACTGAAGCTTTCTTT
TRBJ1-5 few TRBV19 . CASSTGDNNQPQHF TGTGCCAGTAGTACCGGGGATAACAATCAGCCCCAGCATTTT
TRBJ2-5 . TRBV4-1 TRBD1 CASSQAPTGYRETQYF TGCGCCAGCAGCCAAGCCCCGACAGGGTACAGGGAGACCCAGTACTTC
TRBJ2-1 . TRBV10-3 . CAISEGADSYNEQFF TGTGCCATCAGTGAGGGGGCCGATTCCTACAATGAGCAGTTCTTC
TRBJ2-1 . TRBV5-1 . CASSFGSDEQFF TGCGCCAGCAGCTTCGGTAGCGATGAGCAGTTCTTC
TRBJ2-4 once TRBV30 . CAGFIGGKNIQYF TGTGCCGGGTTTATCGGGGGCAAAAACATTCAGTACTTC
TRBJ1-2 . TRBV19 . CASSIEGAYYGYTF TGTGCCAGTAGTATAGAGGGAGCCTACTATGGCTACACCTTC
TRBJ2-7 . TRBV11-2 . CASSSRGGRSYEQYF TGTGCCAGCAGCTCCCGCGGAGGACGGAGCTACGAGCAGTACTTC
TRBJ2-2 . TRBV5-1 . CASSFGAATGELFF TGCGCCAGCAGCTTCGGAGCGGCGACCGGGGAGCTGTTTTTT
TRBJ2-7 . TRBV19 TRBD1 CASSIDPGQGEQYF TGTGCCAGTAGTATAGATCCCGGACAGGGCGAGCAGTACTTC
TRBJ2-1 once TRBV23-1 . CASTDYLSYNEQFF TGCGCCAGCACTGACTACCTCTCCTACAATGAGCAGTTCTTC
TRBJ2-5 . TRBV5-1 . CASSSQIQETQYF TGCGCCAGCAGCTCACAGATCCAAGAGACCCAGTACTTC
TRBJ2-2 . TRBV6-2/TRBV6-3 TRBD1 CASSKTGATNTGELFF TGTGCCAGCAGTAAAACAGGGGCCACGAACACCGGGGAGCTGTTTTTT
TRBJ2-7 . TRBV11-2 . CASSLDNPGSPYEQYF TGTGCCAGCAGCTTAGACAACCCCGGGAGCCCTTACGAGCAGTACTTC
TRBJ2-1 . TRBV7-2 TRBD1 CASSAQTGERYEQFF TGTGCCAGCAGCGCACAAACAGGGGAACGGTATGAGCAGTTCTTC
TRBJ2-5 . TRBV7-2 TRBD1 CASRQGAGETQYF TGTGCCAGCAGGCAGGGGGCAGGAGAGACCCAGTACTTC
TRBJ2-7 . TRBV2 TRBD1 CASSNSRGRIPYEQYF TGTGCCAGCAGTAATTCCAGGGGGCGCATCCCCTACGAGCAGTACTTC
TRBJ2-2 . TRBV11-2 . CASSFQGSGELFF TGTGCCAGCAGCTTTCAGGGGTCCGGGGAGCTGTTTTTT
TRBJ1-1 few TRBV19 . CASTARGMNTEAFF TGTGCCAGTACAGCCCGGGGGATGAACACTGAAGCTTTCTTT
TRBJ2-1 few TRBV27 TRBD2 CASSLTSGGVYEQFF TGTGCCAGCAGTCTGACTAGCGGGGGGGTCTATGAGCAGTTCTTC
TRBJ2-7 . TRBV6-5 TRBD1 CASTAGVQGHYEQYF TGTGCCAGCACCGCCGGTGTACAGGGGCACTACGAGCAGTACTTC
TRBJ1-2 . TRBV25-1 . CASSQGALASYGYTF TGTGCCAGCAGTCAAGGGGCTCTGGCTAGCTATGGCTACACCTTC